This T cell receptor (beta chain) was sequenced for a study of CD8 T cells in Susac syndrome. Study-level findings and limits: By the study's own acknowledgment, its TCR sequencing and HLA analysis included relatively few individuals.

TCR beta sequencing covered blood CD8+ and CD4+ T cells. Negative isolation was applied to CD8+ and CD4+ T cells, and FACS enrichment was applied to TEMRA cells. The germline V and J ends were trimmed by 7 bases and 10 bases, with 14 bases remaining between them. Germline loops: CDR1 SQVTM, CDR2 ANQGSEA. The CDR3 sequence is 11 residues long. Random-hexamer reverse transcription was applied to about 0.5 to 1 ug RNA. Amplification of the TCR beta CDR3 was carried out by immunoSEQ multiplex PCR, which spanned a total of 54 Vbeta and 13 Jbeta segments. Via MiXCR, TCRdb re-called the immunoSEQ multiplex PCR reads, giving one row per CDR3 protein. The data hold about 150,000 distinct CDR3 sequences, with 85% to 95% observed a single time. This clonotype occurred a few times. The antigen is not known.

The TCR originated in a human donor with multiple sclerosis. V gene TRBV29-1 combines with J gene TRBJ2-1; D unresolved. What was sequenced was CD8+ T cells from PBMCs. CDR3 region: CSAETSLEQFF. CDR3 in DNA: TGCAGCGCCGAGACCAGCTTGGAGCAGTTCTTC.